Given below is one T cell receptor (beta chain) in context. Original analysis: Researchers report that nucleated cell counts were estimated from reference gene primer amplification. Profiled with immunoSEQ multiplex PCR; TCRdb holds only in-frame clones, not every one. The D gene and trimming were derived from the DNA, and the V and J assignments and clone size from that table. The sample yields about 100,000 clones, more than 90% seen once. This specimen belongs to a study of blood T cell repertoires in COVID-19. Study-level information: Donors in the United States, Italy and Spain gave samples during acute or convalescent COVID-19.

CDR1 and CDR2 from the germline V gene are ENHRY and SYGVKD. Unmatched junction bases numbered 11, after V lost 7 bases and J lost 8 bases. This CDR3 is 14 amino acids long. The chain uses TRBV10-3 and TRBJ1-2; 9 bases map to TRBD1. This sequence was found in a man between 65 and 79 years old with acute or convalescent COVID-19. The specimen sequenced was peripheral blood. The CDR3 DNA reads TGTGCCATCACCTCGGGACAGGGTATGAGCGGCTACACCTTC. Translation: CAITSGQGMSGYTF.